This T cell receptor (beta chain) was obtained from a study of radiotherapy plus CTLA-4 blockade in lung cancer. Study results and caveats: Clones of tumor-derived TCRs expanded in blood after radiotherapy plus ipilimumab.

Germline loops: CDR1 MNHEY, CDR2 SMNVEV (reference sequence). V was clipped by 4 bases and J by 7 bases, with 10 bases between them. The CDR3 sequence is 13 residues long. People whose metastatic non-small-cell lung cancer was chemo-refractory got focal radiation along with CTLA-4 blockade by ipilimumab. Sequenced by immunoSEQ multiplex PCR; TCRdb stores in-frame clones only, minus some. The table includes 90,000 or so clones, around 86% detected once. About this clone: Its antigen is undetermined.

This specimen consisted of peripheral blood, obtained from a patient treated with radiotherapy plus ipilimumab. The clonotype originates from a human donor with non-small cell lung cancer who had a partial response to radiotherapy plus ipilimumab. The chain links TRBV27 to TRBJ1-4; D unresolved. In DNA, the CDR3 is TGTGCCAGCAGTTGGCGACTCGGTGAAAAACTGTTTTTT. Its translation is CASSWRLGEKLFF.